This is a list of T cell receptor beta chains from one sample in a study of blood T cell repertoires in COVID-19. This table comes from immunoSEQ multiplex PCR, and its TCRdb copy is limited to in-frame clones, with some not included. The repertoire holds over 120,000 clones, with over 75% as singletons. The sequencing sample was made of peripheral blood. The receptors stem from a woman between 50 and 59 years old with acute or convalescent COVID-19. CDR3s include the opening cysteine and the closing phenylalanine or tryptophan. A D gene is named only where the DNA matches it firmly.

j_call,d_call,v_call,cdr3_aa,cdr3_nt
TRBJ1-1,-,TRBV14,CASSHGQNTEAFF,TGTGCCAGCAGCCACGGACAGAACACTGAAGCTTTCTTT
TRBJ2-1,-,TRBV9,CASSSTSRRFNEQFF,TGTGCCAGCAGTAGTACTAGCCGCCGGTTCAATGAGCAGTTCTTC
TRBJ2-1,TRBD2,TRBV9,CASRLGLDGYNEQFF,TGTGCCAGCAGACTAGGACTAGACGGCTACAATGAGCAGTTCTTC
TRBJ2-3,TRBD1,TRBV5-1,CASSPGDRVFGTQYF,TGCGCCAGCAGCCCGGGGGACAGGGTTTTTGGTACGCAGTATTTT
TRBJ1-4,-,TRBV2,CASNTLGPNEKLFF,TGTGCCAGCAACACACTAGGACCTAATGAAAAACTGTTTTTT
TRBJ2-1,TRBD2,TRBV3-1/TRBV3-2,CASSQERVAGYNEQFF,TGTGCCAGCAGCCAAGAGAGGGTAGCGGGGTACAATGAGCAGTTCTTC
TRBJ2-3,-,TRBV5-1,CASSSAGLSTDTQYF,TGCGCCAGCAGCTCCGCGGGGCTTAGCACAGATACGCAGTATTTT
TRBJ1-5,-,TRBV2,CASSNRDGNQPQHF,TGTGCCAGCAGTAACAGGGACGGCAATCAGCCCCAGCATTTT
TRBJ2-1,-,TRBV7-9,CASSLVQGIGNEQFF,TGTGCCAGCAGCTTAGTCCAGGGTATTGGCAATGAGCAGTTCTTC
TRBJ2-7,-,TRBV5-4,CASSLEVTGMGPRYF,TGTGCCAGCAGCTTGGAAGTTACAGGGATGGGCCCGAGGTACTTC
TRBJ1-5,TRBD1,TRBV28,CASRTGGGSRPQHF,TGTGCCAGCAGAACAGGGGGCGGCTCGCGGCCCCAGCATTTT
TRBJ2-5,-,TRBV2,CASSRAQETQYF,TGTGCCAGCAGCCGAGCTCAAGAGACCCAGTACTTC
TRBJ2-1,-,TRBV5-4,CASSLGGQSYNEQFF,TGTGCCAGCAGTCTCGGGGGGCAGTCCTACAATGAGCAGTTCTTC
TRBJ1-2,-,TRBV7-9,CASSLPDTGLGGNYGYTF,TGTGCCAGCAGCCTTCCTGACACAGGGCTTGGGGGTAACTATGGCTACACCTTC
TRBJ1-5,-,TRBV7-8,CASSLQVSSGNQPQHF,TGTGCCAGCAGCTTACAGGTATCTTCGGGGAATCAGCCCCAGCATTTT
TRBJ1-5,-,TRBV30,CAWSSGNNQPQHF,TGTGCCTGGAGTAGCGGAAATAATCAGCCCCAGCATTTT
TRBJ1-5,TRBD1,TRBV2,CASSVGGGNQPQHF,TGTGCCAGCAGTGTAGGGGGCGGCAATCAGCCCCAGCATTTT
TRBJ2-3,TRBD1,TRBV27,CASSSQGAGTDTQYF,TGTGCCAGCAGTTCGCAGGGGGCAGGCACAGATACGCAGTATTTT